Below, 22 T cell receptor beta chains from the same sample are listed, as sequenced in a study of Graves' ophthalmopathy and Graves' hyperthyroidism. TCR beta CDR3 amplification used RNA transcripts. The library came from an HTBI-primed first-round RT-PCR and a second-round multiplex PCR. TCRdb analysed the multiplex PCR reads with MiXCR anew, one entry per CDR3 protein. Here the sample spans a few hundred thousand distinct CDR3 sequences, roughly a fifth being singletons. The sample consisted of peripheral blood. These receptor sequences come from a woman between 50 and 59 years old with Graves' ophthalmopathy.

The chain carries TRBV6-2 or TRBV6-3 and TRBJ2-7; no firm D call. Between the trimmed V and J ends, which lost 2 bases and 3 bases, there was a span of 14 bases. CDR3 length equals 15 residues. Germline assignment: CDR1 MNHEY and CDR2 SVGEGT. CDR3 DNA sequence: TGTGCCAGCAGTTACCAAGGGCACCAAAACTACGAGCAGTACTTC. This translates into CASSYQGHQNYEQYF.

This clonotype showed up many times. The genes are TRBV6-1 and TRBJ1-1, with a weak D call TRBD1 (5 bases). This CDR3 region has 15 residues. Germline CDR1 and CDR2: MNHNS and SASEGT. V dropped 7 bases and J dropped 4 bases, with 19 bases sitting between them. The CDR3 region has the DNA TGTGCCAGCACCCCCACAGGTTTGGGGGGCACTGAAGCTTTCTTT. This translates into CASTPTGLGGTEAFF.

This clonotype was observed many times. The chain joins TRBV6-1 to TRBJ1-2; a weak D match, TRBD1 (6 bases). Trimming took off 6 bases at V and 2 bases at J, with 10 bases between the two ends. Germline V gene sequence: CDR1 MNHNS, CDR2 SASEGT. This CDR3 is built from 13 residues. DNA of the CDR3: TGTGCCAGCAGGAACCAGGGGAACTATGGCTACACCTTC. Translating it yields CASRNQGNYGYTF.

This clonotype came up many times. The rearrangement links TRBV10-3 to TRBJ1-6; the D is unclear. V was pared by 3 bases and J by 9 bases, with 9 bases between. The CDR3 spans 13 residues. CDR1 ENHRY and CDR2 SYGVKD come from the germline V gene. CDR3 loop: CAISELSSSPLHF. Written as DNA, the CDR3 is TGTGCCATCAGTGAACTTAGCAGTTCACCCCTCCACTTT.

This clonotype was seen repeatedly, ten times or more. J is TRBJ2-7 and V is TRBV30; D is possibly TRBD2 (6 bases). The V end lost 2 bases, the J end lost 4 bases, and 12 bases lay between the germline ends. The CDR3 has 13 amino acids. Per the germline V gene, CDR1 is GTSNPN and CDR2 is SVGIG (reference sequence). The DNA of the CDR3 is TGTGCCTGGAGTTCTACTCGGGAGTACGAGCAGTACTTC. Amino acid sequence: CAWSSTREYEQYF.

At least ten counts were recorded for this clonotype. The chain uses TRBV19 and TRBJ1-1; possibly TRBD1 for D (6 bases). The V end lost 6 bases, the J end lost 2 bases, and 16 bases lay between the germline ends. The length of the CDR3 is 15 residues. The V gene's germline CDR1 is LNHDA and CDR2 SQIVND (reference sequence). The CDR3 bases are TGTGCCAGTAGCACTATCATGGGGGGCAACACTGAAGCTTTCTTT. Its translation is CASSTIMGGNTEAFF.

Many counts were recorded for this clonotype. This chain links TRBV2 with TRBJ2-5; 8 bases match TRBD1. The V gene end was trimmed by 5 bases and the J gene end by 0 bases; junction bases not matched to a gene: 5. The CDR3 is 15 amino acids. Germline CDR1 SNHLY, CDR2 FYNNEI. DNA of the CDR3: TGTGCCAGCAGTTCGACAGGGGTATACCAAGAGACCCAGTACTTC. Translating it yields CASSSTGVYQETQYF. The full variable domain, completed using reference TRBV2 and TRBJ2-5, is EPEVTQTPSHQVTQMGQEVILRCVPISNHLYFYWYRQILGQKVEFLVSFYNNEISEKSEIFDDQFSVERPDGSNFTLKIRSTKLEDSAMYFCASSSTGVYQETQYFGPGTRLLVL.

This chain joins TRBV27 and TRBJ1-2, with D perhaps matching TRBD1 (5 bases). V was trimmed by 8 bases and J by 2 bases, leaving 9 bases between them. The CDR3 sequence is 12 residues long. Germline V gene sequence: CDR1 MNHEY, CDR2 SMNVEV (reference sequence). CDR3 sequence reads: CASREGNYGYTF. CDR3 bases: TGTGCCAGCCGCGAGGGGAACTATGGCTACACCTTC.

V usage is TRBV3-1 and J usage is TRBJ1-2; D may be TRBD1 (5 bases). CDR3 length: 15 residues. V dropped 4 bases and J dropped 4 bases, with 16 bases sitting between them. The V gene's germline CDR1 is LGHDT and CDR2 YNNKEL (reference sequence). The CDR3 sequence: CASSRKGTNLYGYTF. As DNA, the CDR3 is TGTGCCAGCAGCCGCAAAGGGACGAACCTCTATGGCTACACCTTC.

V usage is TRBV12-3 or TRBV12-4 and J usage is TRBJ1-5, with D unresolved. CDR3 length: 13 residues. The ends were cut back, 6 bases at V and 6 bases at J, with 12 bases in the middle. CDR3: CASSLFVGQPQHF. In nucleotides, the CDR3 is TGTGCCAGCAGCTTATTCGTGGGTCAGCCCCAGCATTTT.

In this sample, this clonotype turned up many times. The chain joins TRBV11-2 to TRBJ2-5; D is ambiguous. The germline gives CDR1 SGHAT, CDR2 FQNNGV. The CDR3 spans 15 residues. The V gene lost 0 bases and the J gene lost 5 bases, with 13 bases spanning the gap. CDR3 sequence reads: CASSLDRGIWETQYF. In DNA form, the CDR3 reads TGTGCCAGCAGCTTAGATAGAGGCATCTGGGAGACCCAGTACTTC. The whole variable domain, remainder taken from reference TRBV11-2 and TRBJ2-5, is EAGVAQSPRYKIIEKRQSVAFWCNPISGHATLYWYQQILGQGPKLLIQFQNNGVVDDSQLPKDRFSAERLKGVDSTLKIQPAKLEDSAVYLCASSLDRGIWETQYFGPGTRLLVL.

In this sample, this clonotype turned up many times. This chain connects TRBV6-5 to TRBJ2-5, with 12 bases aligning to TRBD2. There are 15 residues in the CDR3. V was clipped by 2 bases and J by 4 bases; unmatched bases: 2. Germline values: CDR1 MNHEY, CDR2 SVGAGI. CDR3: CASSYRGLAGETQYF. CDR3 DNA sequence: TGTGCCAGCAGTTACAGGGGACTAGCGGGAGAGACCCAGTACTTC.

The rearrangement joins TRBV6-1 to TRBJ2-1; 9 nucleotides match TRBD1. V shed 6 bases, J shed 6 bases, and the junction held 6 bases outside the gene matches. The CDR3 is made up of 14 amino acids. CDR1 MNHNS and CDR2 SASEGT come from the germline V gene. The CDR3 DNA sequence: TGTGCCAGCAGCCCGGGACAGGGTCGCAATGAGCAGTTCTTC. Its protein product is CASSPGQGRNEQFF.

This clonotype was counted ten times or more. The chain couples TRBV7-8 to TRBJ2-5, with unresolved D. Germline V gene sequence: CDR1 SGHVS, CDR2 FQNEAQ. The CDR3 consists of 14 residues. Trimming took 2 bases from V and 3 from J, leaving 10 bases between them. The CDR3 region is CASSLRLGKETQYF. In nucleotides, the CDR3 is TGTGCCAGCAGCTTAAGACTGGGAAAAGAGACCCAGTACTTC.

The CDR3 sequence: CASTRTPGKKAFF. The DNA of the CDR3 is TGTGCCAGCACAAGGACACCGGGAAAAAAGGCTTTCTTT. This chain connects TRBV28 to TRBJ1-1, with D possibly matching TRBD1 (5 bases). CDR1 MDHEN and CDR2 SYDVKM come from the germline V gene. V lost 7 bases, J lost 11 bases, and 20 bases lay in between. This CDR3 has 13 residues.

The chain links TRBV28 to TRBJ2-7; D gene uncertain. The germline V gene encodes CDR1 MDHEN and CDR2 SYDVKM. Trimming took 9 bases from V and 2 from J, leaving 17 bases between them. The CDR3 consists of 14 residues. The CDR3: CASLLAGSPYEQYF. The CDR3, as DNA: TGTGCCAGTCTCTTAGCCGGGTCCCCCTACGAGCAGTACTTC.

This clonotype was recorded at least ten times. V gene TRBV5-6 combines with J gene TRBJ2-5; 9 nucleotides line up with TRBD2. V lost 3 bases, J lost 5 bases, and 11 bases stayed unmatched. Germline V lookup: CDR1 SGHDT, CDR2 YYEEEE. The CDR3 runs to 16 residues. This chain's CDR3 is CASSSASGKQLETQYF. CDR3 nucleotides: TGTGCCAGCAGCTCGGCTAGCGGGAAGCAGTTGGAGACCCAGTACTTC.

About this clonotype: At one boundary the junction diverges from the germline segment, which might be a read error. This chain links TRBV12-3 or TRBV12-4 with TRBJ2-4; TRBD1 might be the D (5 bases). The CDR3 is 15 amino acids. The CDR3 DNA follows: TGTACCAGCAGTTTTCCCCAGGGTACCAAAAACATTCAGTACTTC. Translation gives CTSSFPQGTKNIQYF.

This clonotype was counted ten times or more. The CDR3: CASSVGRESPLHF. In DNA, the CDR3 is TGTGCCAGCTCAGTAGGCCGGGAGTCACCCCTCCACTTT. V gene TRBV6-5 combines with J gene TRBJ1-6; D unresolved. V dropped 8 bases and J dropped 10 bases, with 15 bases sitting between them. The length of the CDR3 is 13 residues. CDR1 and CDR2 from the germline V gene are MNHEY and SVGAGI.

V and J are TRBV29-1 and TRBJ1-1; D gene uncertain. Per germline, CDR1 SQVTM and CDR2 ANQGSEA. The CDR3 loop spans 11 amino acids. V was pared by 6 bases and J by 2 bases, with 7 bases between. This chain's CDR3 is CSVTTNTEAFF. In DNA, the CDR3 is TGCAGCGTGACCACCAACACTGAAGCTTTCTTT.

This clonotype showed up many times. V is TRBV7-2 and J is TRBJ2-7; weak D call: TRBD1 (5 bases). The CDR3 runs to 15 residues. V was cut by 0 bases and J by 2 bases, with 11 bases left in between. CDR1 SGHTA and CDR2 FQGNSA come from the germline V gene. The CDR3, as DNA: TGTGCCAGCAGCTTAGCCCAACAGGTTACCTACGAGCAGTACTTC. Amino acid sequence: CASSLAQQVTYEQYF.

The V gene is TRBV6-2 or TRBV6-3, the J gene TRBJ1-1, with D maybe TRBD1 (6 bases). The CDR3 extends over 12 amino acids. V lost 6 bases and J lost 8, with 13 bases in between. Germline CDR1 reads MNHEY; CDR2 reads SVGEGT. The CDR3 sequence is CASRKQGPEAFF. CDR3 nucleotides: TGTGCCAGCAGAAAACAGGGACCCGAAGCTTTCTTT.